This T cell receptor (beta chain) derives from a study of blood T cell repertoires in COVID-19. Across the whole study: T cells, B-cell-depleted T cells, or PBMCs provided the cDNA or gDNA that served as material.

The V gene's germline CDR1 is MDHEN and CDR2 SYDVKM. This CDR3 comprises 13 residues. J lost 6 bases, V lost 5 bases, and 5 bases had no gene match. Assay used: immunoSEQ multiplex PCR; TCRdb lists only in-frame clones, some missing. Seen here are around 200,000 clones, around 83% observed once, and the top ten hold 7% to 10%. This TCR was recovered from a woman aged 45-65 years with acute or convalescent COVID-19. This chain uses TRBV28 with TRBJ2-7, with 9 bases aligning to TRBD1. Sequencing was carried out using peripheral blood. DNA for the CDR3: TGTGCCAGCAGTGAGACAGGGGGTCCCGAGCAGTACTTC. This codes for CASSETGGPEQYF.